This T cell receptor (beta chain) comes out of a study of early T cells in non-severe SARS-CoV-2 infection. Study overall: The study sequenced bulk RNA from unsorted whole blood, with chains unpaired.

Trimming took off 4 bases at V and 0 bases at J, with 11 bases between the two ends. The CDR3 has 15 residues. The germline V gene encodes CDR1 KGHDR and CDR2 SFDVKD. MiXCR was run by TCRdb on the 5' RACE reads, yielding one entry per CDR3 protein. The table lists roughly 30,000 distinct CDR3 sequences, around 6% of them singletons, with 5.5% to 7% in the top ten. This clonotype was detected many times. Specimen: whole blood. The gene calls are TRBV24-1 and TRBJ2-5; tentatively, D is TRBD1 (5 bases). The sequence was obtained from an adult who was a healthcare worker with PCR-confirmed SARS-CoV-2 infection or an uninfected control (not recorded which). The CDR3 bases are TGTGCCACCAGTGACCCTGACAGATACCAAGAGACCCAGTACTTC. It specifies CATSDPDRYQETQYF.